These 20 T cell receptor beta chains originate from one sample sequenced in a study of Graves' ophthalmopathy and Graves' hyperthyroidism. Beta-chain TCR CDR3 regions were amplified from RNA transcripts. Investigators did first-round RT-PCR with HTBI primers, then second-round multiplex PCR. TCRdb reprocessed the multiplex PCR reads via MiXCR and lists one record per CDR3 protein. This table has 450,000 or so distinct CDR3 sequences, around 15% appearing once. The source material was blood. The receptors here all came from a woman in her thirties with Graves' ophthalmopathy.

This clonotype was counted many times. The DNA for the CDR3 is TGTGCCAGCAGTTTATCGGGACAGCATAATTCACCCCTCCACTTT. It is translated as CASSLSGQHNSPLHF. This chain links TRBV28 with TRBJ1-6; 7 bases align to TRBD1. Germline CDR1 reads MDHEN; CDR2 reads SYDVKM. This CDR3 has 15 residues. Germline trimming cut 1 base from V and 5 bases from J; bases unmatched to any gene: 2.

At least ten counts were recorded for this clonotype. The genes are TRBV12-3 or TRBV12-4 and TRBJ1-1, with 9 bases aligning to TRBD1. The CDR3 loop spans 16 amino acids. V shed 3 bases and J 0 bases; nucleotides not matched to a gene: 5. The CDR3 DNA reads TGTGCCAGCAGTTTTAGGACAGGGGACCTGAACACTGAAGCTTTCTTT. It is translated as CASSFRTGDLNTEAFF.

With regard to this clonotype: This may stem from a read error, because a much larger clone lies one nucleotide away. This CDR3 is missing its conserved last phenylalanine or tryptophan, likely due to a read error. The chain has TRBV6-5 and TRBJ1-1, with D possibly TRBD1 on 5 matching bases. Germline V gene sequence: CDR1 MNHEY, CDR2 SVGAGI. The germline V and J ends were trimmed by 0 bases and 0 bases, with 11 bases remaining between them. The CDR3 contains 16 residues. The CDR3 region is CASSYSRQSLNTEAFY. The CDR3 DNA sequence: TGTGCCAGCAGTTACTCCCGACAGAGTCTGAACACTGAAGCTTTCTAT.

This clonotype showed up many times. The gene calls are TRBV2 and TRBJ2-7; D is possibly TRBD1 or TRBD2 (5 bases each). CDR1 and CDR2 from the germline V gene are SNHLY and FYNNEI. V was cut by 6 bases and J by 0 bases, with 9 bases left in between. This CDR3 is 13 amino acids long. The CDR3 DNA is TGTGCCAGCAGCTGGGACCACTCCTACGAGCAGTACTTC. As protein: CASSWDHSYEQYF.

This clonotype was detected ten times or more. The rearrangement uses TRBV28 and TRBJ2-7; D call uncertain. V was cut by 3 bases and J by 5 bases, with 14 bases left in between. The CDR3 loop spans 14 amino acids. CDR1 is MDHEN and CDR2 is SYDVKM in the germline V gene. The CDR3 sequence is CASSLTDQVDEQYF. The CDR3 coding sequence is TGTGCCAGCAGTTTGACCGACCAAGTGGACGAGCAGTACTTC.

The V gene is TRBV5-1, the J gene TRBJ2-7, with D possibly being TRBD1 (6 bases). Germline CDR1 reads SGHRS; CDR2 reads YFSETQ. Trimming pared 0 bases from V and 2 bases from J, leaving 12 bases between. This CDR3 has 15 residues. The CDR3 sequence: CASSLGPGATYEQYF. In nucleotides, the CDR3 is TGCGCCAGCAGCTTGGGGCCAGGGGCTACCTACGAGCAGTACTTC.

The chain links TRBV4-1 to TRBJ2-7; D not certain. Between the trimmed V and J ends, which lost 4 bases and 5 bases, there was a span of 15 bases. The V gene's germline CDR1 is MGHRA and CDR2 YSYEKL. The CDR3 length is 14 residues. Here the CDR3 reads CASSRTVSADEQYF. CDR3 coding DNA: TGCGCCAGCAGCCGGACCGTAAGTGCCGACGAGCAGTACTTC.

This clonotype showed up just a few times. The rearrangement uses TRBV12-3 or TRBV12-4 and TRBJ1-6; D is undetermined. The CDR3 sequence is 14 residues long. V lost 11 bases and J lost 5, with 16 bases in between. CDR3 protein: CAGRDWAHNSPLHF. Written as DNA, the CDR3 is TGTGCCGGTCGCGACTGGGCACATAATTCACCCCTCCACTTT.

In its sample, this clonotype was seen many times. The chain combines TRBV12-3 or TRBV12-4 with TRBJ1-6; 8 positions match TRBD1. CDR3 size: 19 residues. The V segment lost 6 bases and the J segment 5 bases; nucleotides outside the gene matches: 18. CDR3 in DNA: TGTGCCAGCAGGGCGGACAGGGCAAAAGAAAAACCCCATAATTCACCCCTCCACTTT. It is translated as CASRADRAKEKPHNSPLHF.

Only a few counts were recorded for this clonotype. A much bigger clone sits one base away, suggesting this may be a read error. This chain links TRBV30 with TRBJ2-5; D is unresolved. In germline, CDR1 is GTSNPN, CDR2 SVGIG (reference sequence). CDR3 length: 12 amino acids. CDR3 region: CAWSDGVETKYF. The CDR3 DNA reads as TGTGCCTGGAGTGATGGGGTGGAGACCAAGTACTTC.

This clonotype was found a few times. The chain uses TRBV20-1 and TRBJ2-7; the D gene is possibly TRBD2 (5 bases). Trimming took off 4 bases at V and 2 bases at J, with 15 bases between the two ends. CDR1 and CDR2 from the germline V gene are DFQATT and SNEGSKA (reference sequence). This CDR3 is built from 14 residues. CDR3 residues: CSANWLVGAYEQYF. CDR3 nucleotides: TGCAGTGCTAATTGGCTTGTCGGGGCCTACGAGCAGTACTTC.

V and J are TRBV11-2 and TRBJ2-7; the D is unclear. This CDR3 has 16 residues. Germline V gives CDR1 SGHAT, CDR2 FQNNGV. V lost 6 bases and J lost 2, with 20 bases in between. CDR3 amino acids: CASSFPPGRVTYEQYF. The CDR3 DNA reads as TGTGCCAGCAGTTTCCCCCCCGGACGGGTAACCTACGAGCAGTACTTC.

This clonotype was seen many times. The chain carries TRBV6-5 and TRBJ2-7; 8 nucleotides match TRBD1. This CDR3 region has 15 residues. Losses at the gene ends were 2 bases for V and 2 bases for J; bases not matched to a gene: 5. CDR1 and CDR2 (germline): MNHEY, SVGAGI. The CDR3 here is CASSYDGTGPYEQYF. The CDR3, as DNA: TGTGCCAGCAGTTACGACGGGACAGGCCCCTACGAGCAGTACTTC.

The chain is built from TRBV2 and TRBJ2-7; no reliable D call. Trimming removed 2 bases from V and 0 bases from J, with 11 bases in between. The CDR3 sequence is 15 residues long. Germline V gives CDR1 SNHLY, CDR2 FYNNEI. CDR3 DNA: TGTGCCAGCAGTGAATCAAGTTCCCTCTCCTACGAGCAGTACTTC. This codes for CASSESSSLSYEQYF.

J is TRBJ2-7 and V is TRBV20-1; possibly TRBD2 for D (6 bases). CDR1 and CDR2 (germline): DFQATT, SNEGSKA (reference sequence). V was cut by 1 base and J by 1 base, with 14 bases left in between. The CDR3 contains 15 residues. CDR3 residues: CSARGLASISYEQYF. The CDR3 DNA reads as TGCAGTGCTAGAGGGCTAGCGTCCATATCCTACGAGCAGTACTTC.

The chain links TRBV27 to TRBJ2-3; D remains unclear. V lost 2 bases, J lost 2 bases, and 14 bases lay in between. CDR1 MNHEY and CDR2 SMNVEV come from the germline V gene (reference sequence). The CDR3 consists of 16 residues. DNA of the CDR3: TGTGCCAGCAGTTTAGAGGCGATCCCCGTCACAGATACGCAGTATTTT. Protein product: CASSLEAIPVTDTQYF.

Many counts were recorded for this clonotype. The chain joins TRBV6-1 to TRBJ1-6, with TRBD1 matching over 7 bases. Trimming cost V 10 bases and J 0 bases; bases outside gene matches: 6. Germline assignment: CDR1 MNHNS and CDR2 SASEGT. CDR3 size: 15 residues. The CDR3 region has the DNA TGTGCCACGGACTGGGACAGCTCCTATAATTCACCCCTCCACTTT. This encodes CATDWDSSYNSPLHF.

This clonotype was detected ten times or more. J is TRBJ1-6 and V is TRBV6-5; the match to TRBD1 covers 7 bases. Unmatched junction bases numbered 11, after V lost 0 bases and J lost 9 bases. This CDR3 region has 17 residues. The germline V gene has CDR1 MNHEY and CDR2 SVGAGI. The CDR3 spells CASSYSYPTGAGSPLHF. DNA of the CDR3: TGTGCCAGCAGTTACTCTTACCCCACAGGGGCGGGTTCACCCCTCCACTTT.

The chain joins TRBV12-3 or TRBV12-4 to TRBJ2-5, with D maybe TRBD1 (6 bases). The CDR3 totals 13 residues. V was cut by 3 bases and J by 6 bases, with 11 bases left in between. The chain's CDR3 is CASSFQQGQTQYF. The DNA of the CDR3 is TGTGCCAGCAGTTTTCAGCAGGGGCAGACCCAGTACTTC.

This clonotype was seen at least ten times. One end of the junction does not line up with germline, which may come from a read error. The V gene is TRBV2, the J gene TRBJ2-7; the D gene could be TRBD1 or TRBD2 (5 bases each). The CDR3 sequence is 14 residues long. CDR1 and CDR2 from the germline V gene are SNHLY and FYNNEI. The CDR3 region is CASGEASGGYEQYF. The DNA for the CDR3 is TGTGCCAGCGGTGAAGCGTCTGGGGGCTACGAGCAGTACTTC. Filled out from reference TRBV2 and TRBJ2-7, the complete variable domain reads EPEVTQTPSHQVTQMGQEVILRCVPISNHLYFYWYRQILGQKVEFLVSFYNNEISEKSEIFDDQFSVERPDGSNFTLKIRSTKLEDSAMYFCASGEASGGYEQYFGPGTRLTVT.